These 25 T cell receptor beta chains originate from one sample sequenced in a study of early T cells in non-severe SARS-CoV-2 infection. MiXCR, applied by TCRdb to the 5' RACE reads, yields one record per CDR3 protein. Among just over 95,000 distinct CDR3 sequences listed, 8% to 13% were seen once. The sample taken for sequencing was whole blood. The receptor set was obtained from an adult who was a healthcare worker with PCR-confirmed SARS-CoV-2 infection or an uninfected control (not recorded which).

The V call is TRBV6-1, the J call TRBJ1-4; no firm D call. The length of the CDR3 is 15 residues. Germline V gives CDR1 MNHNS, CDR2 SASEGT. Trimming removed 2 bases from V and 0 bases from J, with 7 bases in between. The CDR3 loop reads CASSEYVTTNEKLFF. The CDR3 bases are TGTGCCAGCAGTGAATACGTCACAACTAATGAAAAACTGTTTTTT.

V gene TRBV7-2 combines with J gene TRBJ2-3; TRBD2 agrees at 10 bases. CDR3 length: 17 residues. Looked up from germline, CDR1 is SGHTA and CDR2 is FQGNSA. The V gene end was trimmed by 1 base and the J gene end by 6 bases; junction bases not matched to a gene: 10. The CDR3 DNA follows: TGTGCCAGCAGCTTAGTGGGTAGCGGGGGGTTCGCGGATACGCAGTATTTT. Its protein product is CASSLVGSGGFADTQYF.

As to this clonotype: This may be a read error, as it is one base from a much larger clone. The chain employs TRBV29-1 and TRBJ1-1; D is ambiguous. The CDR3 loop spans 12 amino acids. The germline gives CDR1 SQVTM, CDR2 ANQGSEA. The ends were cut back, 2 bases at V and 1 base at J, with 5 bases in the middle. The CDR3 spells CSVESRNTEAFF. CDR3 nucleotides: TGCAGCGTTGAAAGCAGGAACACTGAAGCTTTCTTT.

This clonotype has a count of ten or more. The chain combines TRBV19 with TRBJ2-5; 13 bases fit TRBD2. CDR1 is LNHDA, CDR2 SQIVND, per germline (reference sequence). This CDR3 has 15 residues. V shed 7 bases, J shed 6 bases, and the junction held 8 bases outside the gene matches. Here the CDR3 DNA reads TGTGCCAGTACGGGACTAGCGGGGTTCTTAAAGACCCAGTACTTC. Translated, it gives CASTGLAGFLKTQYF.

The genes are TRBV5-1 and TRBJ2-5; TRBD1 matches 9 bases. This CDR3 spans 13 amino acids. Trimming cost V 4 bases and J 4 bases; bases outside gene matches: 2. Germline V gene lookup returns CDR1 SGHRS and CDR2 YFSETQ. CDR3 DNA sequence: TGCGCCAGCAGCCGGGGACAGGGAGAGACCCAGTACTTC. This translates into CASSRGQGETQYF.

This clonotype occurred a few times. J is TRBJ2-7 and V is TRBV7-3; 11 positions match TRBD2. J was trimmed by 5 bases and V by 5 bases; bases with no gene match: 11. CDR1 is SGHTA, CDR2 FQGTGA, per germline. The CDR3 is made up of 16 amino acids. The CDR3 region has the DNA TGTGCCAGCAGCGCGCCCGGGACTAGCGGCAGGAACGAGCAGTACTTC. It encodes CASSAPGTSGRNEQYF.

This clonotype was detected a few times. The gene calls are TRBV29-1 and TRBJ2-1; 11 nucleotides line up with TRBD2. This CDR3 region has 13 residues. CDR1 is SQVTM and CDR2 is ANQGSEA in the germline V gene. After removal of 6 bases from V and 8 bases from J, the junction contained 6 bases not matched to a gene. CDR3 loop: CSVFSGRADEQFF. DNA of the CDR3: TGCAGCGTCTTTAGCGGGAGGGCCGATGAGCAGTTCTTC.

This clonotype appeared a single time. The V call is TRBV5-1, the J call TRBJ1-2, with TRBD1 as a possible D gene (6 bases). The V gene lost 4 bases and the J gene lost 4 bases, with 14 bases spanning the gap. The CDR3 loop spans 14 amino acids. The germline V gene has CDR1 SGHRS and CDR2 YFSETQ. In DNA, the CDR3 is TGCGCCAGCAGCCTAACAGGGCCCACCTATGGCTACACCTTC. This codes for CASSLTGPTYGYTF.

This clonotype was picked up many times. The chain carries TRBV7-9 and TRBJ2-1, with 7 bases that match TRBD1. V gave up 3 bases and J gave up 6 bases; unmatched junction bases: 5. There are 14 residues in the CDR3. Germline V gene data show CDR1 as SEHNR and CDR2 as FQNEAQ (reference sequence). The CDR3 DNA sequence: TGTGCCAGCAGCTTCAACGACAGGGCCAATGAGCAGTTCTTC. This codes for CASSFNDRANEQFF.

The sample holds a few counts of this clonotype. The chain has TRBV20-1 and TRBJ2-7; the match to TRBD2 covers 9 bases. After removal of 2 bases from V and 2 bases from J, the junction contained 7 bases not matched to a gene. This CDR3 spans 15 amino acids. Germline V lookup: CDR1 DFQATT, CDR2 SNEGSKA (reference sequence). CDR3 residues: CSARFSSGATYEQYF. Written as DNA, the CDR3 is TGCAGTGCTAGATTCTCTAGCGGGGCGACCTACGAGCAGTACTTC.

This clonotype was recorded many times. This sequence joins TRBV14 and TRBJ1-2; D uncertain. The CDR3 covers 15 residues. Germline V lookup: CDR1 SGHDN, CDR2 FVKESK. Trimming took off 0 bases at V and 4 bases at J, with 12 bases between the two ends. The DNA of the CDR3 is TGTGCCAGCAGCCAAGATTCAGGTTCTGTCTATGGCTACACCTTC. Translation gives CASSQDSGSVYGYTF.

This clonotype was recorded many times. V is TRBV7-2 and J is TRBJ1-1, with D hard to call. CDR3 length: 13 amino acids. Trimming took 3 bases from V and 1 from J, leaving 6 bases between them. Germline CDR1 reads SGHTA; CDR2 reads FQGNSA. The chain's CDR3 is CASSFTENTEAFF. The CDR3 DNA reads TGTGCCAGCAGCTTTACAGAGAACACTGAAGCTTTCTTT.

The rearrangement joins TRBV6-1 to TRBJ1-5, with a possible D match to TRBD1 (5 bases). Between the trimmed V and J ends, which lost 8 bases and 7 bases, there was a span of 18 bases. Germline-derived CDR1 and CDR2 are MNHNS and SASEGT. The CDR3 loop spans 14 amino acids. As DNA, the CDR3 is TGTGCCAGCGGTCTCGGGGGGTCAGAACAGCCCCAGCATTTT. Protein product: CASGLGGSEQPQHF.

The sample holds a few counts of this clonotype. The chain has TRBV7-3 and TRBJ2-3, with D tentatively TRBD2 (5 bases). With 4 bases removed from V and 8 bases from J, the gap between germline ends came to 16 bases. CDR3 size: 14 residues. CDR1 is SGHTA, CDR2 FQGTGA, per germline. The CDR3 region is CASSSTAGAGTQYF. The CDR3 coding sequence is TGTGCCAGCAGCTCCACCGCGGGCGCGGGTACGCAGTATTTT.

This clonotype was found many times. The CDR3 here is CAISEGGLVSDTQYF. DNA of the CDR3: TGTGCCATCAGTGAAGGGGGACTCGTATCCGATACGCAGTATTTT. The chain combines TRBV10-3 with TRBJ2-3; tentatively, D is TRBD1 or TRBD2 (6 bases each). The CDR3 is 15 residues long. V was cut by 3 bases and J by 6 bases, with 16 bases left in between. Germline V lookup: CDR1 ENHRY, CDR2 SYGVKD.

The J gene is TRBJ1-2, the V gene TRBV7-2; TRBD1 is a possible D gene (5 bases). The length of the CDR3 is 14 residues. The V and J ends lost 6 bases and 4 bases respectively, with 15 bases between them. The germline V gene has CDR1 SGHTA and CDR2 FQGNSA. DNA of the CDR3: TGTGCCAGCAGATTACGCGGGGCAGGCTATGGCTACACCTTC. It translates to CASRLRGAGYGYTF.

Many counts were recorded for this clonotype. This chain uses TRBV21-1 with TRBJ1-1; no check of the table's D call, TRBD1, against the DNA was made. TRBV21-1 is an annotated pseudogene. The CDR3 length is 13 residues. Written as DNA, the CDR3 is TGTGCCAGCAGCACGGACAGCTTCACTGAAGCTTTCTTT. Protein: CASSTDSFTEAFF.

Comment on this clonotype: This may be a read error, as it is one base from a much larger clone. V and J are TRBV29-1 and TRBJ1-1; possibly TRBD1 for D (5 bases). Germline assignment: CDR1 SQVTM and CDR2 ANQGSEA. V was pared by 2 bases and J by 7 bases, with 14 bases between. CDR3 size: 13 residues. CDR3 region: CSVELNGAGEAFF. The CDR3 nucleotides read TGCAGCGTTGAATTGAACGGGGCAGGTGAAGCTTTCTTT.

This chain connects TRBV7-8 to TRBJ1-5; tentatively, D is TRBD1 (5 bases). V lost 6 bases, J lost 3 bases, and 12 bases lay in between. Germline assignment: CDR1 SGHVS and CDR2 FQNEAQ. The CDR3 totals 14 residues. Here the CDR3 DNA reads TGTGCCAGCAGTCAAGCAGGGCCCAATCAGCCCCAGCATTTT. Translation gives CASSQAGPNQPQHF.

The V gene is TRBV6-5, the J gene TRBJ1-5; 8 nucleotides line up with TRBD1. Unmatched junction bases numbered 9, after V lost 5 bases and J lost 6 bases. The CDR3 is 15 residues long. CDR1 MNHEY and CDR2 SVGAGI come from the germline V gene. The CDR3 sequence is CASSNEPGGVQPQHF. The CDR3 nucleotides are TGTGCCAGCAGTAACGAACCAGGGGGCGTTCAGCCCCAGCATTTT.

The chain has TRBV2 and TRBJ2-7; TRBD1 matches 7 bases. This CDR3 comprises 14 residues. V gave up 6 bases and J gave up 2 bases; unmatched junction bases: 7. The germline gives CDR1 SNHLY, CDR2 FYNNEI. CDR3 nucleotides: TGTGCCAGCAGGTTGACAGGGCTTACCTACGAGCAGTACTTC. It encodes CASRLTGLTYEQYF.

This clonotype was seen only a few times. This chain uses TRBV6-2 or TRBV6-3 with TRBJ2-7; 9 bases are a match to TRBD2. The J segment lost 2 bases and the V segment lost 8 bases, leaving 7 bases of the junction unmatched. Germline CDR1 reads MNHEY; CDR2 reads SVGEGT. The CDR3 loop spans 14 amino acids. Here the CDR3 reads CASGETSGPYEQYF. DNA for the CDR3: TGTGCCAGCGGAGAGACTAGCGGACCCTACGAGCAGTACTTC.

This clonotype was detected only a few times. The chain has TRBV10-3 and TRBJ1-1; D is unclear. Germline V gene data show CDR1 as ENHRY and CDR2 as SYGVKD. The CDR3 extends over 14 amino acids. Trimming removed 6 bases from V and 1 base from J, with 12 bases in between. Here the CDR3 DNA reads TGTGCCATCAGGGGATATGCCACGAACACTGAAGCTTTCTTT. Its protein is CAIRGYATNTEAFF.

J is TRBJ2-1 and V is TRBV13; D not certain. The CDR3 length is 14 residues. CDR1 is PRHDT and CDR2 is FYEKMQ in the germline V gene (reference sequence). Trimming shortened V by 2 bases and J by 9 bases, and 14 bases separated the two germline ends. The CDR3 sequence: CASSLNPGGGEQFF. The CDR3 DNA reads TGTGCCAGCAGCTTAAATCCGGGCGGCGGTGAGCAGTTCTTC.

This clonotype was picked up a small number of times. The gene calls are TRBV28 and TRBJ1-6, with 8 bases aligning to TRBD1. Trimming at V came to 9 bases and at J to 9 bases, leaving 7 bases not matched to a gene. The CDR3 sequence is 13 residues long. The germline CDR1 and CDR2 sequences are MDHEN and SYDVKM. The CDR3 DNA reads as TGTGCCAGTCTCCGGGACAGGCTTTCACCCCTCCACTTT. As protein: CASLRDRLSPLHF. Together with reference TRBV28 and TRBJ1-6, the CDR3 gives the full variable domain: DVKVTQSSRYLVKRTGEKVFLECVQDMDHENMFWYRQDPGLGLRLIYFSYDVKMKEKGDIPEGYSVSREKKERFSLILESASTNQTSMYLCASLRDRLSPLHFGNGTRLTVT.